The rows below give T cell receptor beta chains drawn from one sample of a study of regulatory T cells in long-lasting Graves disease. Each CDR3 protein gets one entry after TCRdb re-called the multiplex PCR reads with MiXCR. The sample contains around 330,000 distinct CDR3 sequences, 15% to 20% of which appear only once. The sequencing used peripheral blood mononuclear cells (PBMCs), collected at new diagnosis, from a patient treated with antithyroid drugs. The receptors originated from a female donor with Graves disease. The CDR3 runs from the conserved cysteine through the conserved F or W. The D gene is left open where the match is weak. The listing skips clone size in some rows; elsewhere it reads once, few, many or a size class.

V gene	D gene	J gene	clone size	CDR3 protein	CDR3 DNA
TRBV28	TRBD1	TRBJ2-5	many	CASSRPGQGLETQYF	TGTGCCAGCAGCCGTCCGGGACAGGGGCTTGAGACCCAGTACTTC
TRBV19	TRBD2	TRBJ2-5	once	CASSMIAGVWETQYF	TGTGCCAGTAGTATGATAGCGGGAGTATGGGAGACCCAGTACTTC
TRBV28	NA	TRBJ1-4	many	CASSSPGKSNEKLFF	TGTGCCAGCAGTTCCCCAGGGAAGTCTAATGAAAAACTGTTTTTT
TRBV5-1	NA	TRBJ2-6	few	CASSQMGANVLTF	TGCGCCAGCAGCCAAATGGGGGCCAACGTCCTGACTTTC
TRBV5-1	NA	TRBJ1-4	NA	CASSPRAGSVEKLFF	TGCGCCAGCAGCCCGCGGGCTGGGAGTGTTGAAAAACTGTTTTTT
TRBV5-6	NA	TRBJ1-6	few	CASSFGTTRPGSYNSPLHF	TGTGCCAGCAGCTTTGGGACGACACGGCCCGGCTCCTATAATTCACCCCTCCACTTT
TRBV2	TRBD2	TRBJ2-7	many	CASSEAFSGGEYEQYF	TGTGCCAGCAGTGAAGCTTTCAGCGGGGGGGAATACGAGCAGTACTTC
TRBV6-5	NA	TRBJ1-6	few	CASSYSSVTYNSPLHF	TGTGCCAGCAGTTACTCGTCGGTTACCTATAATTCACCCCTCCACTTT
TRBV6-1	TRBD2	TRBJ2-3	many	CASTTGLPGLAISTDTQYF	TGTGCCAGCACGACCGGGCTCCCGGGACTAGCGATTAGCACAGATACGCAGTATTTT
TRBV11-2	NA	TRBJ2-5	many	CASSLDWKETQYF	TGTGCCAGCAGCTTAGACTGGAAAGAGACCCAGTACTTC
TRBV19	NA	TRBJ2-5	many	CASSSRLGETQYF	TGTGCCAGTAGTTCCAGACTAGGAGAGACCCAGTACTTC
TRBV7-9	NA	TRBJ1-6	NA	CASSLDTSKIHF	TGTGCCAGCAGCTTAGATACTTCCAAGATACACTTT
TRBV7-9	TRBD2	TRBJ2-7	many	CASSLDLPSGMAQYF	TGTGCCAGCAGCTTGGATCTGCCTAGCGGGATGGCTCAGTACTTC
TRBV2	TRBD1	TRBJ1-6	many	CASSGSRTGGQSPLHF	TGTGCCAGCAGTGGTTCTAGGACAGGGGGCCAATCACCCCTCCACTTT
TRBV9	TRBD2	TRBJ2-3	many	CASSGGTSPDTQYF	TGTGCCAGCAGCGGCGGGACTAGCCCAGATACGCAGTATTTT
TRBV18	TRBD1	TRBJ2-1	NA	CASSPAFGQAGNEQFF	TGTGCCAGCTCACCGGCCTTTGGACAGGCCGGGAATGAGCAGTTCTTC
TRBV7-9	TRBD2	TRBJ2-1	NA	CASSLGTIDNEQFF	TGTGCCAGCAGCCTCGGGACTATCGACAATGAGCAGTTCTTC
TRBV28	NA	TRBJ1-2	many	CASRRTVNYGYTF	TGTGCCAGCAGACGGACAGTTAACTATGGCTACACCTTC
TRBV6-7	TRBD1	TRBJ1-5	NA	CASSYSQTGGGQPQHF	TGTGCCAGCAGTTACTCGCAGACAGGGGGCGGACAGCCCCAGCATTTT
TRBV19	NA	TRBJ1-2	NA	CASSIGTSYTF	TGTGCCAGTAGTATAGGGACGAGCTACACCTTC
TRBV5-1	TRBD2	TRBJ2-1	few	CASSFSGRAGWDNEQFF	TGCGCCAGCAGCTTTAGCGGGAGGGCCGGGTGGGACAATGAGCAGTTCTTC
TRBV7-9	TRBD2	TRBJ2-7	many	CASSLSSGSVGYEQYF	TGTGCCAGCAGCTTAAGTAGCGGGAGTGTCGGCTACGAGCAGTACTTC
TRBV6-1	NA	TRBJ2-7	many	CASSGTYDIAYEQYF	TGTGCCAGCAGTGGAACTTACGACATTGCCTACGAGCAGTACTTC
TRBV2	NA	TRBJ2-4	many	CASSEVRGSAKNIQYF	TGTGCCAGCAGTGAAGTAAGGGGATCAGCCAAAAACATTCAGTACTTC
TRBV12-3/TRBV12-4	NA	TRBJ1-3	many	CASSLDGSSGNTIYF	TGTGCCAGCAGCCTGGACGGGAGCTCTGGAAACACCATATATTTT
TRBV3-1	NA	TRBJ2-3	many	CASCRDFTDTQYF	TGTGCCAGCTGCCGGGACTTCACAGATACGCAGTATTTT
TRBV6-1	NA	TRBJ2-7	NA	CASSGWSSGEQYF	TGTGCCAGCAGTGGGTGGAGCAGTGGCGAGCAGTACTTC